The sequence of this TCR beta chain was determined in a study of CD8+ T cells in alopecia areata. The V gene lost 7 bases and the J gene lost 2 bases, with 13 bases spanning the gap. Per germline, CDR1 SQVTM and CDR2 ANQGSEA. This CDR3 has 13 amino acids. Extraction and reverse transcription of RNA yielded cDNA as the sequencing template. Produced via immunoSEQ multiplex PCR; TCRdb's table is partial and in-frame only. The sample lists about 99,000 clones, roughly 53% occurring once. Study results and caveats: Against the mouse data, patients shared TCRs less clearly, possibly for HLA reasons.

This clone was seen a single time. Antigen: not known. Separation by sorting yielded CD4+ and CD8+ T cells from PBMCs. The TCR sequence derives from a human donor in good health. The chain is built from TRBV29-1 and TRBJ2-3; a weak D match, TRBD2 (6 bases). Sequencing was performed on CD4+ T cells sorted from blood. CDR3: CSAAGYHTDTQYF. For the CDR3, the DNA is TGCAGCGCTGCGGGGTATCACACAGATACGCAGTATTTT.